This TCR beta chain was sequenced for a study of blood T cell repertoires in COVID-19. Across the whole study: Acute and convalescent COVID-19 specimens originated in the United States, Italy and Spain. Sample material is recorded as cDNA or gDNA derived from T cells, B-cell-depleted T cells, or PBMCs.

There are 15 residues in the CDR3. V dropped 2 bases and J dropped 11; count of bases not matched to a gene: 9. CDR1 and CDR2 from the germline V gene are KGHDR and SFDVKD. Authors' data handling: Reference gene primer amplification gave nucleated cell count estimates. Method: immunoSEQ multiplex PCR; TCRdb's copy keeps in-frame clones and lacks some. V, J and clone size reflect that table, while D and trimming were determined from the DNA. Found here are about 230,000 clones, around four fifths of them singletons; the top ten hold roughly 8.6%. This TCR was recovered from a middle-aged man with active or convalescent COVID-19. The sequenced material came from peripheral blood. J is TRBJ1-5 and V is TRBV24-1; 9 bases map to TRBD1. The chain's CDR3 is CATSDSVTGGSAQHF. The CDR3 nucleotides are TGTGCCACCAGTGATTCCGTGACAGGGGGGTCAGCCCAGCATTTT.